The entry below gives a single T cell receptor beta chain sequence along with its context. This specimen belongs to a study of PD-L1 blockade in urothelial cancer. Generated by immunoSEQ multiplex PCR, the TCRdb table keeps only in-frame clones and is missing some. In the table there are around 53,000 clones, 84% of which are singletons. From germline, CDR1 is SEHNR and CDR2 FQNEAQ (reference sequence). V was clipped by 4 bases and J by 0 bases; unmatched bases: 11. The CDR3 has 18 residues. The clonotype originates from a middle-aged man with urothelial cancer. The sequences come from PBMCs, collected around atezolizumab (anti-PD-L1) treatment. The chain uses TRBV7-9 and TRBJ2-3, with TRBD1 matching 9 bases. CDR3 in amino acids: CASSSRTGAVVSTDTQYF. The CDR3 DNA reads TGTGCCAGCAGCTCAAGGACAGGGGCCGTGGTGAGCACAGATACGCAGTATTTT.